This TCR beta chain is drawn from a study of Graves' ophthalmopathy and Graves' hyperthyroidism. The authors amplified TCR beta CDR3 regions from RNA transcripts. The authors performed first-round RT-PCR with HTBI primers and then a second-round multiplex PCR. TCRdb fed the multiplex PCR reads into MiXCR, producing one record per CDR3 protein. The sample includes 600,000 to 700,000 distinct CDR3 sequences, just over 40% of them seen just once. CDR1 SGHTA and CDR2 FQGNSA come from the germline V gene. Trimming left V 1 base short and J 8 bases short, with 14 bases between. This CDR3 has 14 amino acids. There are many counts of this clonotype.

Sequenced sample: peripheral blood. V usage is TRBV7-2 and J usage is TRBJ1-2, with a weak D call TRBD1 (5 bases). This TCR derives from an adult man with Graves' ophthalmopathy. This chain's CDR3 is CASSLDVGQEGYTF. Written as DNA, the CDR3 is TGTGCCAGCAGCTTAGATGTGGGGCAAGAGGGCTACACCTTC.